The rows below give T cell receptor beta chains drawn from one sample of a study of T cells in Graves' hyperthyroidism and ophthalmopathy. In TCRdb, the multiplex PCR reads were re-called with MiXCR into one record per CDR3 protein. Of about 96,000 distinct CDR3 sequences in the sample, just over 50% were seen once. The source material was blood. The receptors stem from a woman between 40 and 50 years old with Graves' hyperthyroidism. Both conserved end residues are part of each CDR3. Each record gives: D gene, J gene, V gene, clone size, CDR3 DNA, CDR3 protein. A D gene is named only where the DNA matches it firmly. Part of the rows lack a size; the others show once, few, many or a class for expanded clones.

>TRBD1|TRBJ1-2|TRBV12-3/TRBV12-4|many
TGTGCCAGCAGCCGTTCCGGACAGGGAGCCTATGGCTACACCTTC
CASSRSGQGAYGYTF
>NA|TRBJ1-1|TRBV27|many
TGTGCCAGCAGGACAGCTGGGATGAACACTGAAGCTTTCTTT
CASRTAGMNTEAFF
>TRBD2|TRBJ2-2|TRBV9|many
TGTGCCAGCAGCGTAATTCCGGGAGGTGGCACCGGGGAGCTGTTTTTT
CASSVIPGGGTGELFF
>NA|TRBJ2-5|TRBV29-1|NA
TGCAGCTCCTACAGGGTCCAAGAGACCCAGTACTTC
CSSYRVQETQYF
>NA|TRBJ1-1|TRBV7-6|NA
TGTGCCAGCAGCAAAGGACCCGGGGAGTTAATGAACACTGAAACTTTCTTT
CASSKGPGELMNTETFF
>TRBD2|TRBJ2-1|TRBV7-2|NA
TGTGCCACTAGCATGGGATCAGGGAGGGTTGAGCAGTTCTTC
CATSMGSGRVEQFF
>TRBD1|TRBJ1-5|TRBV2|many
TGTGCCAGCAGTCGACAGGGTAGCAATCAGCCCCAGCATTTT
CASSRQGSNQPQHF
>NA|TRBJ1-2|TRBV7-9|NA
TGTGCCAGCAGCCCTGCGGGGGGATATGGCTACGCCTTC
CASSPAGGYGYAF
>NA|TRBJ1-1|TRBV2|NA
TGTGCCACCGAGACCGTTAAAGCTTTCTTT
CATETVKAFF
>NA|TRBJ1-1|TRBV12-3/TRBV12-4|NA
TGTGCCAGCAGTTTATCTGGCCCCCCGGGGACTGAAGCTTTCTTT
CASSLSGPPGTEAFF
>TRBD2|TRBJ2-7|TRBV20-1|NA
TGCAGTGCTAGCCATCTGGCGGGAGGGTCCTACGAGCAGTACTTC
CSASHLAGGSYEQYF
>NA|TRBJ2-5|TRBV24-1|few
TGTGCCACCAGTGAGCATCTATTTGGAGAGACCCAGTACTTC
CATSEHLFGETQYF
>NA|TRBJ1-5|TRBV13|NA
TGTGCCAGCAGCTTGGACGAGGGAAGACAAGAGACCCAGCATTTT
CASSLDEGRQETQHF
>TRBD1|TRBJ2-2|TRBV19|NA
TGTGCCAGTAGTGTCGGGACAGCGAACACCGGGGAGCTGTTTTTT
CASSVGTANTGELFF
>NA|TRBJ2-7|TRBV29-1|few
TGCAGCGTTGAATCCCTTGGCTACGAGCAGTACTTC
CSVESLGYEQYF
>NA|TRBJ1-6|TRBV10-3|few
TGTGCCAGTAGACAGGACGATTATAATTCACCCCTCCACTTT
CASRQDDYNSPLHF
>TRBD2|TRBJ2-3|TRBV6-5|NA
TGTGCCAGCAGTCCTCCTAGCGGGAGGTCGACAGATACGCAGTATTTT
CASSPPSGRSTDTQYF
>NA|TRBJ2-7|TRBV7-9|medium-sized
TGTGCCAGCAGCTTAGCACAGGGCCTCTCCTACGAGCAGTACTTC
CASSLAQGLSYEQYF
>TRBD2|TRBJ2-5|TRBV29-1|NA
TGCAGCGTCCATCGACTAGCGGGAGAGGAGACCCAGTACTTC
CSVHRLAGEETQYF
>NA|TRBJ1-3|TRBV9|NA
TGTGCCAGCAGCTTGGGCACAAATGGAAACACCATATATTTT
CASSLGTNGNTIYF
>TRBD1|TRBJ1-2|TRBV5-5|NA
TGTGCCAGCAGCTTGGTCTCCGGGGGACAGGGGATCGACTATGGCTACACCTTC
CASSLVSGGQGIDYGYTF
>NA|TRBJ1-3|TRBV10-3|NA
TGTGCCATCCGCGGAGGTGGAGGGGCCACCATATATTTT
CAIRGGGGATIYF
>TRBD1|TRBJ1-1|TRBV13|NA
TGTGCCAGCAGCGGGACAGGGACGGGCACTGAAGCTTTCTTT
CASSGTGTGTEAFF
>NA|TRBJ1-2|TRBV7-2|many
TGTGCCAGCAGCTTACTTTCGGGGTACGGCTACACCTTC
CASSLLSGYGYTF
>NA|TRBJ1-2|TRBV7-2|once
TGTGCCAGCAGCTTAGGCATGGGGGAGGGGGATGGCTACACCTTC
CASSLGMGEGDGYTF
>NA|TRBJ1-3|TRBV27|NA
TGTGCCAGCAGTTTATCAGAACCTCTCTCTGGAAACACCATATATTTT
CASSLSEPLSGNTIYF
>NA|TRBJ1-4|TRBV20-1|many
TGCAGTGCTAGGGCCCTGAGTAATGAAAAACTGTTTTTT
CSARALSNEKLFF
>NA|TRBJ1-1|TRBV10-3|medium-sized
TGTGCCATCAGTGGTGTCAGGAACACTGAAGCTTTCTTT
CAISGVRNTEAFF
>TRBD1|TRBJ2-5|TRBV7-9|NA
TGTGCCAGCAGCGGACAGGGGGAGGGAGAGACCCAGTACTTC
CASSGQGEGETQYF
>NA|TRBJ2-7|TRBV7-9|NA
TGTGCCAGCAGCGATGAGCCTCGAATTGAACCGGGCCGAGGGGAGCAGTACTTC
CASSDEPRIEPGRGEQYF
>NA|TRBJ2-7|TRBV29-1|many
TGCAGCGCCCGACCGGGACATCTCTCCTACGAGCAGTACTTC
CSARPGHLSYEQYF
>NA|TRBJ1-3|TRBV10-3|medium-sized
TGTGCCATCAGTGCCGGGGCAAGGAACGCAAACACCATATATTTT
CAISAGARNANTIYF
>NA|TRBJ1-5|TRBV10-3|few
TGTGCCATCAGCGCCGAACCTGGTCAGCCCCAGCATTTT
CAISAEPGQPQHF
>NA|TRBJ1-1|TRBV7-9|NA
TGTGCCGGCAGTCAGGGATTTGGGGCGTTCTTT
CAGSQGFGAFF
>NA|TRBJ2-5|TRBV5-1|many
TGCGCCAGCAGCTTGGGGACAGCCCAAGAGACCCAGTACTTC
CASSLGTAQETQYF
>NA|TRBJ2-6|TRBV29-1|NA
TGCAGCGTTTCCGGGACCGCGTCTAACGTCCTGACCTTC
CSVSGTASNVLTF
>NA|TRBJ2-7|TRBV20-1|NA
TGCAGTGCTAGGGGGCGGTACGAGCAGTACTTC
CSARGRYEQYF
>TRBD2|TRBJ2-7|TRBV7-2|NA
TGTGCCAGCAGCTTCTCTAGCGGGAGGACCGGCGAGCAGTACTTC
CASSFSSGRTGEQYF
>NA|TRBJ2-2|TRBV5-1|many
TGCGCCAGCAGCAAAGGAGACGCGAACACCGGGGAGCTGTTTTTT
CASSKGDANTGELFF